Sequencing of this TCR beta chain was carried out in a study of T-cell reconstitution after alpha-beta-depleted transplantation in children (dated by TCRdb to the mid-2010s). With regard to the full study: T-cell immune reconstitution after TCRalphabeta/CD19-depleted allogeneic hematopoietic cell transplantation in children was quantitatively tracked in the study by means of TCR repertoire profiling. What the study reported, not specific to this receptor: The high TCRbeta diversity at day 60 in some patients was ascribed to recipient T cells and intrathymic progenitors that had survived conditioning. About two months after transplant, the apparently early recovery of alphabetaT-cell counts reportedly depended on just several hundred clones that had expanded rapidly and came from non-depleted graft cells. Over subsequent months, a decline in hyperexpanded clone frequencies was noted, and after one year, T-cell counts and TCRbeta diversity were mostly ascribed to newly produced T cells.

The treatment or condition label for this specimen denotes: allogeneic hematopoietic cell transplantation with graft depleted of TCRalphabeta T cells and CD19 B cells. The transplant recipients were children given TCRalphabeta/CD19-depleted allogeneic hematopoietic cell grafts. This clonotype appeared many times. Its binding antigen is unknown. No base quality information exists; no much larger clone differs at one position. The library was obtained by PCR. Sequencing instrument: Illumina HiSeq 2500. Molecular barcoding was employed in the preparation of TCR libraries, with unique molecular identifiers being used to normalize TCRbeta repertoire quantification. The public reads were run again by TCRdb, first through fastp at Q25 and then through MiXCR, and only productive beta chains were kept. Merged by CDR3 protein, the rows form single entries marked with the most common genes and DNA. The sample has a few hundred thousand distinct CDR3 sequences on record, 9.5% to 13% of them singletons. The ten largest account for 23% of the sample.

For CDR1 and CDR2, the germline V gene lists SGHVS and FNYEAQ. Including the terminal cysteine and phenylalanine, the CDR3 comprises 14 residues. Just CDR3 DNA is preserved here, 42 bases in frame from base 1. The junction shows trimming of 4 bases on V and 0 bases on J, plus 10 bases between the germline ends. The chain employs TRBV7-6 and TRBJ2-7; the D gene is perhaps TRBD2, on 6 matching bases. Source: peripheral blood, taken 180 days after TCRalphabeta/CD19-depleted stem cell transplant. This TCR came from a male patient between 2 and 15 years old who had a stem cell transplant for chronic granulomatous disease, so the T cells may come from the graft donor. The DNA reads TGTGCCAGCAGCTGGGGGGTGAACTCCTACGAGCAGTACTTC. It translates as CASSWGVNSYEQYF.